The 10 T cell receptor beta chains below all came from one sample that was sequenced in a study of graft-versus-host responses after intestinal transplantation (dated by TCRdb to about 2021). What this sample's time point label stands for: cells obtained before transplantation from donor or recipient. The library was produced with the immunoSEQ multiplex PCR assay. TCRdb took over this immuneACCESS table, retaining in-frame rearrangements with V and J assigned. Such tables are incomplete; in checked studies, under half of the missing clones stem from an unresolved V gene, and the remainder is unexplained. The sample table holds approximately 82,000 clones, of which about 93% were seen once. 0.95% to 1.3% of the sample comes from the top ten. These receptors' targets are unknown. This sample comprised unstimulated CD8+ T cells sorted from spleen or lymph node cells, obtained before transplant. Receptors were obtained from a human donor who was the organ donor for an intestinal transplant.

V gene TRBV28 combines with J gene TRBJ2-1; 13 bases are a match to TRBD2. The CDR3 covers 17 residues. CDR1 MDHEN and CDR2 SYDVKM come from the germline V gene. The V gene end was trimmed by 4 bases and the J gene end by 8 bases; junction bases not matched to a gene: 11. CDR3 in DNA: TGTGCCAGCAGTTCGGGGACTAGCGGGACTACGATCGATGAGCAGTTCTTC. It encodes CASSSGTSGTTIDEQFF.

A single count supports this clone. The chain is built from TRBV4-1 and TRBJ1-3; unclear D gene. Trimming stripped 0 bases from V and 4 bases from J, with 10 bases between. This CDR3 contains 15 residues. Germline loops: CDR1 MGHRA, CDR2 YSYEKL. CDR3 nucleotides: TGCGCCAGCAGCCAAGATCGGGGAAGCGGAAACACCATATATTTT. Protein: CASSQDRGSGNTIYF.

This chain links TRBV2 with TRBJ2-3, with D hard to call. From germline, CDR1 is SNHLY and CDR2 FYNNEI. Trimming stripped 6 bases from V and 4 bases from J, with 20 bases between. The CDR3 totals 16 residues. The CDR3 here is CASRANSYVRSDTQYF. CDR3 nucleotide sequence: TGTGCCAGCAGGGCCAACTCCTACGTCAGGTCAGATACGCAGTATTTT.

The chain couples TRBV19 to TRBJ2-7; D is undetermined. The CDR3 sequence is 15 residues long. V lost 2 bases and J 3 bases, leaving 14 bases between the germline ends. From germline, CDR1 is LNHDA and CDR2 SQIVND (reference sequence). CDR3 region: CASSITTLGVYEQYF. The CDR3 nucleotides are TGTGCCAGTAGTATAACAACCCTGGGCGTCTACGAGCAGTACTTC.

The chain uses TRBV7-8 and TRBJ2-3; TRBD2 matches 12 bases. The CDR3 length is 14 residues. V lost 5 bases and J lost 6; bases outside the gene matches: 3. Germline V gene data show CDR1 as SGHVS and CDR2 as FQNEAQ. CDR3 residues: CASSTLAGGDTQYF. CDR3 nucleotide sequence: TGTGCCAGCAGCACACTAGCGGGGGGCGATACGCAGTATTTT.

The rearrangement uses TRBV5-4 and TRBJ2-2; D remains unclear. The CDR3 runs to 16 residues. Germline CDR1 reads SGHNT; CDR2 reads YYREEE (reference sequence). V lost 0 bases and J lost 0, with 9 bases in between. The CDR3 protein is CASSLGPFANTGELFF. The CDR3 DNA is TGTGCCAGCAGCTTGGGGCCGTTCGCGAACACCGGGGAGCTGTTTTTT.

The chain combines TRBV4-3 with TRBJ2-3; a weak D match, TRBD2 (6 bases). V lost 0 bases and J lost 2, with 12 bases in between. Looked up from germline, CDR1 is LGHNA and CDR2 is YSLEER. This CDR3 comprises 16 residues. The CDR3 spells CASSQDRSSATDTQYF. The DNA for the CDR3 is TGCGCCAGCAGCCAAGATAGGTCTAGCGCCACAGATACGCAGTATTTT.

The CDR3 region is CASSFSGQGIYEQYF. In nucleotides, the CDR3 is TGTGCCAGCAGTTTCTCTGGACAGGGTATCTACGAGCAGTACTTC. The chain uses TRBV6-5 and TRBJ2-7, with 8 bases aligning to TRBD1. CDR3 length equals 15 residues. J gave up 3 bases and V 4 bases, and 8 bases lay outside the gene matches. Per germline, CDR1 MNHEY and CDR2 SVGAGI.

The rearrangement links TRBV27 to TRBJ2-5; perhaps TRBD1 as D (7 bases). V lost 8 bases, J lost 5 bases, and 21 bases lay in between. This CDR3 contains 15 residues. Germline lookup yields CDR1 MNHEY and CDR2 SMNVEV (reference sequence). The CDR3, as DNA: TGTGCCAGCCACCCCCTTGACGCAGGGGGGGAGACCCAGTACTTC. This codes for CASHPLDAGGETQYF.

The chain combines TRBV11-2 with TRBJ2-1, with 11 bases lining up with TRBD2. V was clipped by 4 bases and J by 4 bases; unmatched bases: 3. Germline CDR1 SGHAT, CDR2 FQNNGV. The CDR3 is made up of 15 amino acids. The CDR3 DNA reads TGTGCCAGCAGCTCGGGACTAGCGGTTTACAATGAGCAGTTCTTC. Translation gives CASSSGLAVYNEQFF.